This T cell receptor (beta chain) was obtained from a study of blood T cell repertoires in COVID-19. Across the study: Specimens from acute and convalescent COVID-19 originated in the United States, Italy and Spain. PBMCs, B-cell-depleted T cells, or T cells provided the cDNA or gDNA that made up the material.

This CDR3 comprises 14 residues. The germline V and J ends were trimmed by 7 bases and 0 bases, with 10 bases remaining between them. CDR1 and CDR2 (germline): GTSNPN, SVGIG (reference sequence). Original processing notes: Reference gene primer amplification gave estimated nucleated cell counts. Here immunoSEQ multiplex PCR was the method, and the copy in TCRdb shows in-frame clones only, minus some. V and J calls and clone size are given by that table; D and trimming were obtained from the DNA. This repertoire shows about 10,000 clones, about nine tenths found once; its top ten account for approximately 5.5%.

The TCR sequence derives from a human donor in a cohort sampled during active COVID-19. The V gene is TRBV30, the J gene TRBJ1-6; D remains ambiguous. The sample consisted of peripheral blood. DNA for the CDR3: TGTGCCTCCACCCGGGGCTCCTATAATTCACCCCTCCACTTT. This sequence encodes CASTRGSYNSPLHF.